Listed here is a single T cell receptor beta chain. This clone was counted only a few times. Its antigen has not been determined. Per-base qualities were not stored, and no clone one base away is much larger. V is cut by 6 bases and J by 0 bases, and the space between the germline ends is 6 bases. Counted from cysteine to phenylalanine, this CDR3 has 12 amino acids. The retained sequence is limited to the CDR3, 36 bases, with the frame set at the first base. Based on the germline V gene, the CDR1 and CDR2 sequences are KGHSH and LQKENI. These data come from a study of vaccination effects on CD4 cells after COVID-19 (dated by TCRdb to between 2022 and 2023). Study-level background: Across the study, the median time from the second dose to post-vaccine sampling was 72 days (range 14 to 241). SARS-CoV-2 spike-specific CD4+ TCR repertoires were compared before and after mRNA vaccination in COVID-19 convalescent patients and in infection-naive vaccine recipients. The full study included around ten COVID-19 convalescent patients and several SARS-CoV-2-naive healthy vaccine recipients. Cultures from other donors in the study were sequenced using the Oncomine TCR Beta short-read assay on an Illumina iSeq 100. General study outcomes and caveats: Both infection-induced and vaccine-induced clones contracted markedly at late post-vaccination timepoints, which is consistent with waning T cell responses. Among healthy vaccine recipients, nearly all vaccine-induced clones were SARS-CoV-2 mono-reactive, and only 1 of 255 was cross-reactive with common cold coronaviruses. Limitations of the study were the small number of convalescent patients and the absence of early post-infection timepoints.

Library preparation was by the immunoSEQ multiplex PCR assay. TCR beta CDR3 sequencing was performed on DNA from the cultured, isolated CD4+ T cells. Turning to the authors' computational methods: Non-productive TCR sequences were discarded, and reads were trimmed to the CDR3 region, with only CDR3s of 7 or more amino acids retained. Antigen-specific clonotypes were identified with the MANAFEST web app by comparing expansion in peptide wells against reference cultures. To be called positive, a clone needed expansion at FDR<0.05 compared with the reference and with all other wells, an odds ratio greater than 5, and a frequency greater than 0.1% in two replicate wells. Cross-reactive clonotypes were defined as significantly expanded in SARS-CoV-2 spike wells and in at least one common cold coronavirus spike condition. Levenshtein distance calculated with the stringdist R package was used to assess CDR3 similarity, and unrooted trees were constructed with ape in R 3.6.1. TCRdb carries this immuneACCESS record with in-frame sequences only. Its versions omit some clonotypes, under half of them owing to an unresolved V gene in the studies checked, with the rest unexplained. That table gives V, J and clone size, and the DNA gave D and trimming. Within this sample are roughly 23,000 clones, with around 70% of them counted one time only. The top ten hold roughly 10% of the sample.

To identify antigen-specific CD4+ T cell clonotypes by their expansion, the ViraFEST assay first stimulated PBMC with viral peptide pools and then applied TCR sequencing. After around 10 days of culture, CD4+ T cells were isolated with the EasySep CD4+ T cell isolation kit. Participants received two doses of either the BNT162b2 or the mRNA-1273 mRNA SARS-CoV-2 vaccine. Negative nucleocapsid antibody results before and after vaccination confirmed that the healthy vaccine recipients had no prior SARS-CoV-2 infection. Roughly 1.9 million PBMC per well were cultured with approximately 10 ug/ml peptides in IMDM containing roughly 5% human AB serum, approximately 10 IU/ml IL-2 and gentamicin. Half of the culture medium was replaced with fresh IL-2-containing medium on days 3 and 7. Each peptide stimulation condition was cultured in triplicate wells unless otherwise noted. Using Ficoll-Paque Plus gradient centrifugation, PBMC were separated from whole blood and then either used fresh or cryopreserved at -140C. The spike proteins of SARS-CoV-2 and of the common cold coronaviruses HCoV-NL63, HCoV-OC43 and HCoV-229E were spanned by overlapping peptide pools. The QIAamp micro DNA kit was used to extract genomic DNA from the cultured CD4+ T cells.

This sequence uses TRBV18 and TRBJ2-7; no D gene is confidently identified. Sequencing used CD4+ T cells from PBMCs cultured with HCoV-NL63 spike peptides, obtained after COVID-19 vaccination. The cell subset or site label of this sample denotes: HCoV-NL63 spike overlapping peptide pool stimulation. The receptor was derived from a human donor who received a COVID-19 vaccine. This receptor carries the CDR3 CASSPSSYEQYF. The bases read TGTGCCAGCTCCCCAAGCTCCTACGAGCAGTACTTC.